Given below is one TCR beta chain in context. The antigen remains unidentified. Time point described: week 5, during vaccination. With topical imiquimod, each dose of the vaccine consisted of 300 ug of mutant IDH1 20-mer peptide. This specimen belongs to a study of a mutant IDH1 vaccine in newly diagnosed glioma. As for the study in general: Vaccination followed radiotherapy alone by 4-6 weeks, or accompanied temozolomide cycles. Treatment recipients were about 60% male and around 40% female, and their mean age was around 37 years. Every participant had undergone radiotherapy, temozolomide, or both before, and most underwent both.

Germline V gene sequence: CDR1 PRHDT, CDR2 FYEKMQ (reference sequence). V was shortened by 3 bases and J by 6 bases, with 12 bases between the two germline ends. CDR3 length: 13 amino acids. Produced via immunoSEQ multiplex PCR; TCRdb's table is partial and in-frame only. Among tens of thousands of clones listed, around 90% were seen once. The study's findings and limits: Patients mounted vaccine-induced immune responses in 80% to 95% of cases.

The source of this sequence is a woman aged 50 to 65 with glioma. The rearrangement joins TRBV13 to TRBJ2-7; weak D call: TRBD1 (5 bases). This material consisted of PBMCs, taken from a glioma patient whose treatment included an IDH1 peptide vaccine. This chain's CDR3 is CASSFDTQGEQYF. The CDR3 DNA reads as TGTGCCAGCAGCTTCGACACTCAGGGCGAGCAGTACTTC.